This TCR beta chain appears in the sequencing data of a study of blood T cell repertoires in COVID-19. Per the germline V gene, CDR1 is SGHRS and CDR2 is YFSETQ. The CDR3 sequence is 15 residues long. V was clipped by 4 bases and J by 7 bases; unmatched bases: 10. Method: immunoSEQ multiplex PCR; TCRdb's copy keeps in-frame clones and lacks some. The sample includes roughly 220,000 clones, about nine tenths of them seen just once. This chain uses TRBV5-1 with TRBJ2-2; TRBD1 aligns across 7 bases. The sequenced material came from peripheral blood. The clonotype comes from a man older than 75 with acute or convalescent COVID-19. CDR3 sequence: CASSLAGTEFGELFF. CDR3 sequence (DNA): TGCGCCAGCAGCCTCGCCGGGACAGAGTTCGGGGAGCTGTTTTTT.